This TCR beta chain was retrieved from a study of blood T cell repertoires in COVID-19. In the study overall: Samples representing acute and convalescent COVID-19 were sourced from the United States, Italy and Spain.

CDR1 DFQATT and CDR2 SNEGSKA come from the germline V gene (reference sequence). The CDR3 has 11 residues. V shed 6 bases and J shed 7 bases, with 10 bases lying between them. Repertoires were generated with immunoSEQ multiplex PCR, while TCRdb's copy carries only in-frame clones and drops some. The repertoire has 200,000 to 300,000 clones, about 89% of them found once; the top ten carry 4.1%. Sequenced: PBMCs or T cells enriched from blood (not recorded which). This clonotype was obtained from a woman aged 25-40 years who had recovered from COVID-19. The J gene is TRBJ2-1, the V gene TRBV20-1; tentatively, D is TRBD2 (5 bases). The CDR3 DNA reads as TGCAGTGCGACGGACTGGAATGAGCAGTTCTTC. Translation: CSATDWNEQFF.